This T cell receptor beta chain was documented in a study of cytomegalovirus exposure and HLA in healthy donors. In the case of this clone: Antigen specificity is unknown.

This PCR relied on a set of 60 Vbeta primers and 13 Jbeta primers. Profiling relied on immunoSEQ multiplex PCR, and the TCRdb table lists in-frame clones only, not all of them. Its table records under 100,000 clones. Trimming left V 3 bases short and J 5 bases short, with 14 bases between. CDR3 size: 14 residues. Germline V lookup: CDR1 SGDLS, CDR2 YYNGEE. Whole-study results and caveats: Analysis was performed later, and it showed HLA-associated TCR beta chains to be more clonally expanded than equally common others. Specific recognition of CMV antigens was confirmed in vitro for a few chains (all CMV-associated). Highly shared variants forming one cluster were likely a sequencing artifact. CMV serostatus stood as the only immune exposure information on hand.

V is TRBV9 and J is TRBJ2-5, with a weak D call TRBD2 (7 bases). The sample was PBMCs. The sequence was obtained from a woman in her thirties in good health and CMV-seronegative. This CDR3 is CASSDRWGGETQYF. In DNA form, the CDR3 reads TGTGCCAGCAGCGACAGGTGGGGGGGCGAGACCCAGTACTTC.